This T cell receptor beta chain comes out of a study of T cells in Graves' hyperthyroidism and ophthalmopathy. Study-level points and caveats: Through a model of 13 V-J features, ophthalmopathy was separated from stable hyperthyroidism.

With regard to this clonotype: Its specificity is unknown.

The germline CDR1 and CDR2 sequences are MNHNY and SVGAGI (reference sequence). The junction had 5 bases not matched to a gene; V was cut back by 5 bases and J by 3 bases. The CDR3 extends over 15 amino acids. Amplification targeted TCR beta CDR3 regions from RNA transcripts. With the HTBI primer set, the TCR CDR3 went through a first round of RT-PCR. Each CDR3 protein gets one entry after TCRdb re-called the multiplex PCR reads with MiXCR. Among 500,000 to 750,000 distinct CDR3 sequences listed, around 42% were seen once. The TCR originated in a woman aged 18 to 35 with Graves' hyperthyroidism. This chain connects TRBV6-6 to TRBJ2-2, with TRBD1 identical over 8 bases. The sample taken for sequencing was peripheral blood or thyroid tissue (not recorded which). In DNA form, the CDR3 reads TGTGCCAGCAGTATGGGACAGGTGGACACCGGGGAGCTGTTTTTT. Encoded protein: CASSMGQVDTGELFF.